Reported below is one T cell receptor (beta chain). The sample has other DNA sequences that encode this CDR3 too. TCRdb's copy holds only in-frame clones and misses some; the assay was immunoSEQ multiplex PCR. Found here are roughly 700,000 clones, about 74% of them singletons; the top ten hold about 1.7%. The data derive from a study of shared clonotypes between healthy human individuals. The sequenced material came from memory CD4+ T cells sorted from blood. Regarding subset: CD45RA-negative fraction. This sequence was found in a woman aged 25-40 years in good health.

CDR3 sequence (DNA): TGCGCCAGCAGCTTGGGGACAGGGACCGGGGAGCTGTTTTTT. Encoded protein: CASSLGTGTGELFF. This chain connects TRBV5-1 to TRBJ2-2; 8 bases are a match to TRBD1. V was clipped by 0 bases and J by 5 bases; unmatched bases: 0. Germline CDR1 SGHRS, CDR2 YFSETQ. The CDR3 is 14 residues long.